This TCR beta chain was captured in a study of technical replicates of blood from a handful of donors (dated by TCRdb to 2016 to 2017). In this sample, this clone turned up once. Its antigen has not been determined. The record has no base qualities; no much larger clone is one base away. Reading the germline V gene gives CDR1 SGHAT and CDR2 FQNNGV. The CDR3 goes from the cysteine to the phenylalanine over 13 residues. CDR3 DNA is the only sequence kept; it has 39 bases, read in frame from the first base. V is clipped by 10 bases and J by 6 bases, and the sequence between their germline boundaries is 16 bases long. The library was built by means of the immunoSEQ multiplex PCR assay. TCRdb re-hosts the immuneACCESS table, in-frame sequences only. Its copies lack some clones; in the studies checked, an unresolved V gene accounts for under half of them, and the cause for the rest is not known. A total of tens of thousands of clones appear in this sample, 95% to 98% of them only once. 0.2% to 0.3% of the sample is held by the ten biggest clonotypes.

Source material: T cells isolated from PBMCs. Here the chain combines TRBV11-2 and TRBJ2-4; no D gene is confidently identified. The TCR was taken from a human donor in good health. The nucleotide sequence is TGTGCCACCGCAACCGGCCCAGGAAACATTCAGTACTTC. Translated, it reads CATATGPGNIQYF.